The next 25 T cell receptor beta chains were all read from a single sample in a study of OX40 agonist ivuxolimab in advanced cancers. TCRdb's table, derived via immunoSEQ multiplex PCR, lists solely in-frame clones and lacks some. The top ten clones hold over 0.25% of a sample with about 67,000 clones, nearly 90% of them seen once. The specimen was CD4+ or CD8+ T cells sorted from blood, collected in a trial of the OX40 agonist ivuxolimab. All receptors come from an adult with an advanced solid tumor such as melanoma, head and neck, liver or kidney cancer.

The V gene is TRBV7-9, the J gene TRBJ2-3; no firm D call. Germline CDR1 is SEHNR and CDR2 is FQNEAQ (reference sequence). Trimming took off 2 bases at V and 4 bases at J, with 10 bases between the two ends. This CDR3 is 14 amino acids long. The CDR3 here is CASSLFSAADTQYF. CDR3 nucleotides: TGTGCCAGCAGCTTATTCAGTGCCGCAGATACGCAGTATTTT.

The chain uses TRBV5-1 and TRBJ2-3, with D possibly TRBD1 on 6 matching bases. Germline CDR1 reads SGHRS; CDR2 reads YFSETQ. The CDR3 length is 15 residues. Deletions cut 0 bases from V and 3 bases from J, with 11 bases between. The CDR3 spells CASSLVQGPTDTQYF. The CDR3 DNA sequence: TGCGCCAGCAGCTTGGTGCAGGGGCCGACAGATACGCAGTATTTT.

CDR3 in amino acids: CASSMDRATGELFF. In DNA form, the CDR3 reads TGCGCCAGCAGCATGGACAGGGCCACCGGGGAGCTGTTTTTT. The V gene is TRBV5-1, the J gene TRBJ2-2, with 8 bases that match TRBD1. CDR3 size: 14 residues. The V gene end was trimmed by 4 bases and the J gene end by 4 bases; junction bases not matched to a gene: 3. Germline values: CDR1 SGHRS, CDR2 YFSETQ. Combining the CDR3 with reference TRBV5-1 and TRBJ2-2 gives the whole variable domain KAGVTQTPRYLIKTRGQQVTLSCSPISGHRSVSWYQQTPGQGLQFLFEYFSETQRNKGNFPGRFSGRQFSNSRSEMNVSTLELGDSALYLCASSMDRATGELFFGEGSRLTVL.

The V gene is TRBV28, the J gene TRBJ1-5; D gene unclear. The V and J ends lost 2 bases and 0 bases respectively, with 14 bases between them. CDR1 is MDHEN and CDR2 is SYDVKM in the germline V gene. The CDR3 has 17 amino acids. The CDR3: CASSLVVGFYSNQPQHF. The CDR3 nucleotides read TGTGCCAGCAGTTTAGTGGTGGGATTCTATAGCAATCAGCCCCAGCATTTT.

The CDR3 DNA follows: TGTGCCATCAGTGAGTGGGATTATGGCTACACCTTC. It translates to CAISEWDYGYTF. The V call is TRBV10-3, the J call TRBJ1-2; D is ambiguous. The CDR3 loop spans 12 amino acids. Germline values: CDR1 ENHRY, CDR2 SYGVKD. V was shortened by 1 base and J by 5 bases, with 5 bases between the two germline ends.

V is TRBV9 and J is TRBJ2-7; the match to TRBD2 covers 7 bases. The CDR3 spans 14 residues. Per the germline V gene, CDR1 is SGDLS and CDR2 is YYNGEE. V dropped 6 bases and J dropped 1; count of bases not matched to a gene: 7. As DNA, the CDR3 is TGTGCCAGCACCCCGGGTAGCGGGTCCTACGAGCAGTACTTC. Translating gives CASTPGSGSYEQYF.

The chain links TRBV10-1 to TRBJ2-7; 9 bases map to TRBD1. The V segment lost 5 bases and the J segment 2 bases; nucleotides outside the gene matches: 7. Germline lookup yields CDR1 WNHNN and CDR2 SYGVQD (reference sequence). There are 15 residues in the CDR3. In DNA, the CDR3 is TGCGCCAGCAGTCCCGGGACAGGGAGTGCCTACGAGCAGTACTTC. The encoded protein is CASSPGTGSAYEQYF.

The V call is TRBV7-9, the J call TRBJ1-2, with 9 nucleotides matching TRBD1. The CDR3 is made up of 15 amino acids. Germline values: CDR1 SEHNR, CDR2 FQNEAQ (reference sequence). Trimming took 7 bases from V and 8 from J; bases not matched to a gene: 14. The CDR3 region has the DNA TGTGCCAGCACACGATCCGGGGACAGGGCTTGGGGCTACACCTTC. It translates to CASTRSGDRAWGYTF.

V and J are TRBV5-1 and TRBJ1-4; unclear D gene. The CDR3 totals 15 residues. V lost 1 base and J lost 1, with 8 bases in between. Germline V gene sequence: CDR1 SGHRS, CDR2 YFSETQ. The CDR3, as DNA: TGCGCCAGCAGCTTGTTAGGGATAACTAATGAAAAACTGTTTTTT. Its translation is CASSLLGITNEKLFF.

The chain recombines TRBV4-2 with TRBJ1-2; D uncertain. This CDR3 contains 15 residues. Germline V CDR1 and CDR2: LGHNA, YNFKEQ. The germline V and J ends were trimmed by 0 bases and 4 bases, with 12 bases remaining between them. CDR3 loop: CASSQEGPRSYGYTF. CDR3 DNA sequence: TGTGCCAGCAGCCAAGAAGGCCCGAGAAGCTATGGCTACACCTTC.

The genes are TRBV7-9 and TRBJ2-2, with 10 nucleotides matching TRBD1. Losses at the gene ends were 4 bases for V and 3 bases for J; bases not matched to a gene: 5. Germline assignment: CDR1 SEHNR and CDR2 FQNEAQ (reference sequence). The CDR3 loop spans 16 amino acids. The CDR3 spells CASSSTGGPDTGELFF. The DNA for the CDR3 is TGTGCCAGCAGCTCGACAGGGGGCCCGGACACCGGGGAGCTGTTTTTT.

The chain carries TRBV7-9 and TRBJ2-3; D is undetermined. V lost 7 bases, J lost 0 bases, and 8 bases lay in between. This CDR3 has 13 amino acids. Germline V gene lookup returns CDR1 SEHNR and CDR2 FQNEAQ (reference sequence). CDR3 loop: CASTLLSTDTQYF. The DNA for the CDR3 is TGTGCCAGCACCCTACTTAGCACAGATACGCAGTATTTT.

The CDR3 nucleotides are TGCGCCAGCAGGCCAACAAGAAGCTCCTACAATGAGCAGTTCTTC. Translating it yields CASRPTRSSYNEQFF. The chain is built from TRBV10-2 and TRBJ2-1; D not certain. V shed 6 bases and J shed 0 bases, with 12 bases lying between them. This CDR3 is 15 amino acids long. CDR1 and CDR2 from the germline V gene are WSHSY and SAAADI.

This clone was detected only a few times. The rearrangement uses TRBV7-9 and TRBJ1-1; D call uncertain. The CDR3 sequence is 15 residues long. V gave up 1 base and J gave up 3 bases, with 12 bases separating them. The germline gives CDR1 SEHNR, CDR2 FQNEAQ (reference sequence). The CDR3 loop is CASSLVSGMHTEAFF. CDR3 sequence (DNA): TGTGCCAGCAGCTTAGTTTCCGGCATGCACACTGAAGCTTTCTTT.

This chain links TRBV6-1 with TRBJ2-1; D possibly matches TRBD1 or TRBD2 (5 bases each). Germline assignment: CDR1 MNHNS and CDR2 SASEGT. The V and J ends lost 6 bases and 15 bases respectively, with 21 bases between them. CDR3 length equals 13 residues. The DNA of the CDR3 is TGTGCCAGCAGGTACCCGGAGGCCAGGGATCCGTTCTTC. The encoded protein is CASRYPEARDPFF.

V is TRBV29-1 and J is TRBJ2-1; D perhaps matches TRBD1 (6 bases). CDR1 and CDR2 from the germline V gene are SQVTM and ANQGSEA. The CDR3 runs to 12 residues. V was trimmed by 2 bases and J by 7 bases, leaving 9 bases between them. CDR3 sequence (DNA): TGCAGCGTTGAACCCCAGGGGAATGAGCAGTTCTTC. Translated: CSVEPQGNEQFF.

V gene TRBV12-5 combines with J gene TRBJ2-7; TRBD1 agrees at 9 bases. The CDR3 runs to 16 residues. Trimming took 1 base from V and 3 from J; bases not matched to a gene: 7. Germline V lookup: CDR1 LGHNT, CDR2 FRNRAP. CDR3 loop: CASGLALTGQGYEQYF. In nucleotides, the CDR3 is TGTGCTAGTGGTTTGGCGCTAACGGGACAGGGCTACGAGCAGTACTTC.

This chain uses TRBV27 with TRBJ2-1; the match to TRBD2 covers 10 bases. V was pared by 4 bases and J by 3 bases, with 6 bases of the junction left unmatched. CDR1 is MNHEY and CDR2 is SMNVEV in the germline V gene (reference sequence). CDR3 length equals 16 residues. The CDR3 region is CASSSLAGDGYNEQFF. The CDR3 nucleotides read TGTGCCAGCAGTTCTCTAGCGGGAGACGGCTACAATGAGCAGTTCTTC.

V gene TRBV10-3 combines with J gene TRBJ2-5, with 8 bases lining up with TRBD1. The trim removed 2 bases at V and 3 bases at J, leaving 26 bases unmatched. This CDR3 is built from 22 residues. Germline V lookup: CDR1 ENHRY, CDR2 SYGVKD. In DNA, the CDR3 is TGTGCCATCAGTGAGAACCCCCTTAGGCCGACTACAAGACAGGGGTGGGAAGAGACCCAGTACTTC. It yields the protein CAISENPLRPTTRQGWEETQYF.

The V and J genes are TRBV14 and TRBJ1-1; no firm D call. V was shortened by 4 bases and J by 1 base, with 7 bases between the two germline ends. The CDR3 contains 13 residues. From germline, CDR1 is SGHDN and CDR2 FVKESK. The chain's CDR3 is CASSLGKNTEAFF. The CDR3 DNA reads as TGTGCCAGCAGCCTAGGGAAGAACACTGAAGCTTTCTTT. Full variable domain (rest looked up from reference TRBV14 and TRBJ1-1): EAGVTQFPSHSVIEKGQTVTLRCDPISGHDNLYWYRRVMGKEIKFLLHFVKESKQDESGMPNNRFLAERTGGTYSTLKVQPAELEDSGVYFCASSLGKNTEAFFGQGTRLTVV.

The chain recombines TRBV9 with TRBJ1-6, with 7 bases matching TRBD1. The CDR3 is 15 amino acids. V shed 0 bases and J 6 bases; nucleotides not matched to a gene: 3. The germline gives CDR1 SGDLS, CDR2 YYNGEE. CDR3 nucleotide sequence: TGTGCCAGCAGCGTAGGGGACAGTGCTAATTCACCCCTCCACTTT. Protein: CASSVGDSANSPLHF.

The V call is TRBV27, the J call TRBJ2-3, with D unresolved. Germline V gene sequence: CDR1 MNHEY, CDR2 SMNVEV (reference sequence). V lost 7 bases, J lost 6 bases, and 17 bases lay in between. The CDR3 length is 14 residues. The CDR3 here is CASKPSFGSDTQYF. The CDR3, as DNA: TGTGCCAGCAAACCAAGTTTTGGGTCGGATACGCAGTATTTT.

This clone has a single count. This chain connects TRBV4-1 to TRBJ2-7; 7 bases map to TRBD2. J was trimmed by 2 bases and V by 2 bases; bases with no gene match: 12. CDR3 size: 17 residues. Germline CDR1 is MGHRA and CDR2 is YSYEKL. CDR3 DNA sequence: TGCGCCAGCAGCCAATCGCATTCTAGCGGCAACACCTACGAGCAGTACTTC. It encodes CASSQSHSSGNTYEQYF.

The CDR3 here is CASSLASRGRYNEQFF. The CDR3 DNA reads as TGTGCCAGCAGCTTAGCGTCCAGGGGCCGATACAATGAGCAGTTCTTC. This rearrangement joins TRBV7-2 to TRBJ2-1, with D tentatively TRBD1 (6 bases). CDR1 and CDR2 (germline): SGHTA, FQGNSA. CDR3 length: 16 residues. V was clipped by 0 bases and J by 4 bases, with 13 bases between them.

This clone came up a few times. This sequence joins TRBV6-1 and TRBJ2-3, with 9 bases matching TRBD1. This CDR3 comprises 16 residues. V was clipped by 1 base and J by 5 bases; unmatched bases: 7. Germline V gene lookup returns CDR1 MNHNS and CDR2 SASEGT. The CDR3 DNA reads as TGTGCCAGCAGTGAAGTGATACAGGGGGCTAGAGATACGCAGTATTTT. Amino acids: CASSEVIQGARDTQYF.